This T cell receptor (beta chain) was sequenced in a study of cytomegalovirus exposure and HLA in healthy donors (dated by TCRdb to the late 2010s). As for the study more broadly: According to an earlier analysis of around 600 of the donors, about 179 million T cells yielded roughly 110 million unique TCR beta sequences and about 300 Gb of sequence data. Approximately 310 gigabases of sequencing data and around 80 million unique TCR sequences made up an early release that covered 500 to 700 HLA-typed donors. Among the roughly 400 genotyped donors, approximately 82% belonged to the genetic ancestry cluster associated with self-reported Caucasian donors. The study aimed to test whether signatures of past pathogen exposure could be identified by cataloging public T cell receptors. The T cell repertoires of 666 subjects were profiled by immunosequencing and related to cytomegalovirus serostatus. Along with the approximately 700-subject first cohort, a separate validation cohort of 120 different subjects was used. The study combined high-throughput TCR immunosequencing, statistical association of individual TCRs with disease status, and machine learning to predict cytomegalovirus infection status. A later analysis re-analyzed previously published TCR beta repertoires from 666 donors and added high-resolution HLA genotyping to study TCR occurrence patterns. Rather than using new phenotypic data, the later analysis identified candidate immune exposures from TCR beta sequences and from how often those sequences occurred across donors. To decide whether each TCR beta V gene segment behaved as functional or pseudogenic, an earlier analysis of 587 of the donors relied on high-throughput TCR beta sequencing. Alongside the repertoire data, information on donor age, sex, ethnicity and CMV serostatus was compiled. Genome-wide SNP genotypes for about 60% of the 666 donors were used in a later genetic analysis, which treated that subset as a discovery cohort. Every repertoire in the discovery cohort had been generated on one and the same sequencing platform. HLA typing covered class I and class II loci at four-digit resolution. The number of typed donors differed by locus: 629-630 for A, B, C, DRB1 and DQB1; 500 to 550 for DQA1; roughly 600 for DPA1; and about 470 for DPB1. Several DR-DQ haplotypes were handled as single units for association and clustering because linkage in the cohort was strong. Across some 400 genotyped donors of the cohort, an average of about 200,000 unique TCR beta nucleotide sequences per donor were sequenced, and 15% to 20% of those sequences were non-productive. The paper's findings and limits, for the study overall: The cohort was sequenced for TCR beta chains only, and without alpha or paired-chain data the features that could be detected were limited. The classifier was reported to diagnose cytomegalovirus status with high specificity and sensitivity in both the original and validation cohorts. Because the 87-base-pair reads could not distinguish some IMGT-functional V segments, including TRBV6-2 and TRBV6-3, those segments were excluded. In the study, some 160 TCR beta chains were listed as associated with cytomegalovirus. A further reported finding was that TCR beta sequences accurately predicted the HLA-A and HLA-B alleles for most subjects in the first cohort. In a later analysis, 16,951 TCR beta sequences were associated with specific HLA alleles at a false discovery rate of 0.05. A group of highly shared sequence variants was considered likely to be a technical artifact of the sequencing pipeline. In a later analysis, several top co-occurrence clusters were reported to appear linked to parvovirus B19, influenza, CMV and Epstein-Barr virus. In a later analysis, the rate of TCR association differed among HLA loci, with DRB1 alleles having the most associated TCRs and HLA-C alleles having the fewest. A later analysis found that most CMV-associated TCR beta chains appeared HLA-restricted, with HLA associations seemingly driven largely by CMV exposure. In a later genetic analysis, fewer N-insertions in productive TCRs were reported among donors in an Asian-associated ancestry cluster than the approximately 710-donor mean. Sequencing depth was assumed to be roughly uniform across donors in the presence/absence analyses, though that assumption may not hold. For the cohort, immune exposure information was limited to CMV serostatus. Because HLA typing was missing for some donors at each locus, association tests included only the typed subset. Compared with equally common non-associated chains, HLA-associated TCR beta chains in a later analysis were more clonally expanded and had lower generation probabilities. Three of the identified cytomegalovirus-associated TCR beta chains were confirmed in vitro to be specific for cytomegalovirus antigens. Strong co-occurrence of HLA alleles, especially DR and DQ, made assigning TCR associations to individual alleles difficult. Because counts were too low, seventeen rarely observed V segments, including chromosome 9 orphons, were excluded from the earlier analysis of a few hundred of the donors. According to the authors, the approach could potentially be generalized to other disease states and immunological phenotypes. Correlated functional status among segregating V segments might be attributable to linkage disequilibrium, but an unknown experimental factor could not be ruled out. An association between a missense DCLRE1C variant and V-gene and J-gene trimming of TCR beta chains was found in a later genetic analysis and replicated in an independent cohort. While some public TCRs were present in many individuals, most TCR sequences turned up only very rarely across donors. Broadly in line with IMGT annotations, most TCR beta V segments showed up in productive rearrangements about 90% or about 30% of the time in an earlier analysis of several hundred of the donors.

Remarks on this clone: No antigen is known for it.

The cohort was made up of about 670 healthy bone marrow donors. All cohort members were sampled while nominally healthy, although unrecorded immune exposures were likely present. The donor tested CMV seropositive, placing the donor among the 290 or so seropositive members of the cohort. A peripheral blood sample was collected from each donor, and TCR beta sequencing was performed on peripheral blood mononuclear cells. Genomic DNA extraction from the blood cell samples was performed with the Qiagen DNeasy Blood Extraction Kit. Libraries were built with the immunoSEQ multiplex PCR assay. The multiplex PCR relied on a mix of 60 forward primers for TCR Vbeta segments and 13 reverse primers for TCR Jbeta segments. The CDR3 region of rearranged TCR beta genes was amplified from genomic DNA with a multiplex PCR assay. On the Illumina HiSeq System, the amplified TCR beta libraries were sequenced as 87-base-pair reads. The authors' analysis ran thus. A later analysis counted about 82 million unique TCR beta chains across the approximately 700 repertoires, and about 10 million of these chains were shared by at least two donors. Raw reads were error-corrected and collapsed into unique sequences with a nearest-neighbor algorithm that merged closely related sequences to remove PCR and sequencing errors. Alignment of CDR3 sequences to IMGT reference sequences was used to assign V, D and J gene segments. For a sequence to be retained, at least a six-nucleotide match to both a V gene segment and a J gene segment was required. A rearrangement counted as productive if the CDR3 had no stop codons and remained in frame with V and J, and every other rearrangement counted as non-productive. Following IMGT convention, CDR3 was defined as the stretch from the second conserved V-encoded cysteine up to the conserved J-encoded phenylalanine. In an earlier analysis of approximately 590 of the donors, sequences lacking an unambiguous match to a single V gene segment were excluded. In an earlier analysis of a few hundred of the donors, V segments were called functional above 56.7% productive rearrangements and were called segregating when the between-donor standard deviation exceeded 5%. To diagnose cytomegalovirus status from the catalog of TCR beta chain sequences, a statistical classification framework was built. V and J gene assignment, in a later analysis, came from comparing TCR nucleotide sequences with IMGT/GENE-DB human TR gene sequences. Using the TCRdist pipeline, a later analysis assigned CDR3 sequences along with most-parsimonious VDJ recombination scenarios. In a later analysis, each TCR beta chain was defined by its CDR3 amino acid sequence together with its V-gene family, and reads without a unique V-gene family were excluded. In a later analysis, 450 to 600 highly shared, low-generation-probability nucleotide sequences were removed to address suspected cross-contamination and a sequencing artifact. In a later analysis, a clonal expansion index for each public chain was calculated from normalized within-repertoire ranks of inferred template counts. In a later analysis, generation probabilities were computed using a VDJ recombination model fitted to out-of-frame rearrangements, and the results were checked against IGoR. Hypergeometric tests were used in a later analysis to score TCR-TCR, TCR-HLA and TCR-CMV co-occurrence, with a repertoire-size bias correction applied to the TCR pairs. False discovery rates were estimated in a later analysis by permuting HLA or CMV assignments 20 times. In a later analysis, co-occurring TCRs were grouped using DBSCAN, with TCRdist sequence similarity added in when clustering inside HLA-allele-positive subsets. For co-occurrence clustering, repertoires with fewer than 30,000 or more than 120,000 public chains were excluded, along with roughly 5 repertoires with anomalous nucleotide sharing. The clones in this table, taken by TCRdb from immuneACCESS, are in-frame only. Not every clone is retained; where verified, under half of the shortfall comes from an unresolved V gene, and the cause of the rest is unknown. V and J calls and clone size are copied from that table; D and trimming were computed from the DNA. This sample's table carries around 74,000 clones. Roughly an eighth of the sample belongs to the ten largest clones.

Per the germline V gene (reference sequence), SEHNR is the CDR1 and FQNEAQ is the CDR2. V sheds 5 bases and J sheds 9 bases, leaving 14 bases between their ends. Its CDR3 holds 13 amino acids, cysteine through phenylalanine. Of the read, only the CDR3 DNA is kept; its 39 bases are in frame from base 1. The sample consisted of PBMCs. The TCR was taken from a man in his fifties or sixties in good health and CMV-seropositive. Rearrangement joined TRBV7-9 to TRBJ2-1; D gene: possibly TRBD1, on 5 matching bases. The CDR3 region has the sequence CASSTGMGGEQFF. The nucleotides are TGTGCCAGCAGCACAGGCATGGGTGGTGAGCAGTTCTTC.